The clone carrying this TCR beta chain was detected ten times or more. This entry is derived from a study of T-cell reconstitution after alpha-beta-depleted transplantation in children. Germline values: CDR1 SGHRS, CDR2 YFSETQ. CDR3 size: 16 residues. V shed 0 bases and J 5 bases; nucleotides not matched to a gene: 8. Unique molecular identifiers were incorporated when the TCRbeta library was constructed. TCRdb re-derived calls from the PCR reads in MiXCR, one entry per CDR3 protein. The sample includes approximately 400,000 distinct CDR3 sequences, under 13% of them seen just once. Sequencing used PBMCs from the stem cell graft donor, obtained from the stem cell graft. V is TRBV5-1 and J is TRBJ2-5, with 9 nucleotides matching TRBD2. The receptor was derived from a human donor who donated a stem cell graft to a child with acute myeloid leukemia. The CDR3 DNA is TGCGCCAGCAGCTTGGCTCTAGCGGGACTCGGGGAGACCCAGTACTTC. Translating gives CASSLALAGLGETQYF.